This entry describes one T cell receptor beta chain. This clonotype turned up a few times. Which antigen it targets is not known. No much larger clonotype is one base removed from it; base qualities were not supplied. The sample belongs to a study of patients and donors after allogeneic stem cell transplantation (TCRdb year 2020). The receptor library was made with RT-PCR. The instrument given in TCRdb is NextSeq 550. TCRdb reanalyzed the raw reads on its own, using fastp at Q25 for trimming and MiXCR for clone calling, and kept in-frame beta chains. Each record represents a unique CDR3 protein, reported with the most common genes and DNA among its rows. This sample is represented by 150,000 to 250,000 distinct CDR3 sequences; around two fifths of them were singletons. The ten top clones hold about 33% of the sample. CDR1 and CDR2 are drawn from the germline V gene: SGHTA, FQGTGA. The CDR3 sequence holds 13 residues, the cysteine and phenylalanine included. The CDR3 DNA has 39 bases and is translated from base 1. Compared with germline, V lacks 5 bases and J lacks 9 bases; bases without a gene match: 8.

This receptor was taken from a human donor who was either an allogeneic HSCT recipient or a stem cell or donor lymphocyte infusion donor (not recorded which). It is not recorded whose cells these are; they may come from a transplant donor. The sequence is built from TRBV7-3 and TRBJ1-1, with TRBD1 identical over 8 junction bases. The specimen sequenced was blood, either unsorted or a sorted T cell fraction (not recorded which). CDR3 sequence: CASSPRDRGQAFF. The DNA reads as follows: TGTGCCAGCAGCCCGCGAGACAGGGGTCAAGCTTTCTTT.